A single sample is the source of the 7 T cell receptor beta chains below, sequenced in a study of blood T cell repertoires in COVID-19. TCRdb keeps only in-frame clones here, not all; method: immunoSEQ multiplex PCR. The table records roughly 290,000 clones, 90% of them present only once. What was sequenced was peripheral blood. The receptors come from a woman between 25 and 40 years old with COVID-19, enrolled during active disease.

The chain employs TRBV27 and TRBJ1-4; 9 nucleotides align to TRBD1. V lost 5 bases, J lost 7 bases, and 5 bases stayed unmatched. CDR3 size: 14 residues. Looked up from germline, CDR1 is MNHEY and CDR2 is SMNVEV (reference sequence). In DNA form, the CDR3 reads TGTGCCAGCAGTCTCCGGGACAGGGCTGAAAAACTGTTTTTT. Its protein is CASSLRDRAEKLFF.

The chain is built from TRBV5-1 and TRBJ1-6, with a weak D call TRBD1 (6 bases). The germline V gene encodes CDR1 SGHRS and CDR2 YFSETQ. There are 15 residues in the CDR3. V lost 2 bases, J lost 7 bases, and 13 bases lay in between. Here the CDR3 reads CASSLQGSRNSPLHF. CDR3 bases: TGCGCCAGCAGCTTACAGGGTTCTAGGAATTCACCCCTCCACTTT.

CDR3 coding DNA: TGTGCAAGTCGCTTTTGCGCCGAAGAGGGCAATCAGCCCCAGCATTTT. Amino acids: CASRFCAEEGNQPQHF. This rearrangement joins TRBV12-2 to TRBJ1-5. TRBV12-2 is marked as a pseudogene. The CDR3 is 16 amino acids.

In this sample, this clone turned up once. The rearrangement uses TRBV2 and TRBJ1-6, with D possibly being TRBD1 (5 bases). Germline V gene sequence: CDR1 SNHLY, CDR2 FYNNEI. V gave up 4 bases and J gave up 2 bases, with 9 bases separating them. The CDR3 runs to 15 residues. The CDR3 bases are TGTGCCAGCAGTGTTGGGGCCCCCTATAATTCACCCCTCCACTTT. It specifies CASSVGAPYNSPLHF.

The chain employs TRBV4-1 and TRBJ2-3, with D tentatively TRBD2 (6 bases). The ends were cut back, 2 bases at V and 6 bases at J, with 18 bases in the middle. This CDR3 region has 16 residues. CDR1 and CDR2 from the germline V gene are MGHRA and YSYEKL. CDR3 in DNA: TGCGCCAGCAGCCAATTCGGGGGAGCTATCTTCGATACGCAGTATTTT. Its protein is CASSQFGGAIFDTQYF.

The chain has TRBV6-1 and TRBJ1-4; 9 nucleotides agree with TRBD1. V dropped 4 bases and J dropped 0; count of bases not matched to a gene: 15. This CDR3 region has 20 residues. Germline V lookup: CDR1 MNHNS, CDR2 SASEGT. Here the CDR3 reads CASSAHYRDRALPTNEKLFF. The CDR3 region has the DNA TGTGCCAGCAGTGCTCACTACCGGGACAGGGCTCTTCCAACTAATGAAAAACTGTTTTTT.

The chain employs TRBV3-1 (or the pseudogene TRBV3-2) and TRBJ2-1; 11 nucleotides line up with TRBD2. V lost 4 bases to trimming and J lost 4 bases; unmatched junction nucleotides: 9. Germline values: CDR1 LGHDT, CDR2 YNNKEL (reference sequence). The CDR3 consists of 17 residues. CDR3 loop: CASSREGTSGSYNEQFF. The CDR3 nucleotides are TGTGCCAGCAGCCGGGAAGGGACTAGCGGTTCTTACAATGAGCAGTTCTTC.